A selection of T cell receptor beta chains follows, all from one sample in a study of Ad26.COV2.S vaccination and SARS-CoV-2 variants. Sequencing was performed with immunoSEQ multiplex PCR; in TCRdb, only in-frame clones are kept and a portion is missing. The sample carries hundreds of thousands of clones, 80% to 90% recorded once. This specimen was peripheral blood, taken in a trial of Ad26.COV2.S vaccine versus placebo. These receptors were collected from a person aged 18 to 59 who received the Ad26.COV2.S COVID-19 vaccine or a placebo. CDR3s include the opening cysteine and the closing phenylalanine or tryptophan. The D gene is left open where the match is weak. The listing skips clone size in some rows; elsewhere it reads once, few, many or a size class.

v_gene: TRBV18; d_gene: TRBD1; j_gene: TRBJ1-3; abundance: NA; CDR3nt: TGTGCCAGCTCACTTGGACAGGCCTTTTCTGGAAACACCATATATTTT; CDR3aa: CASSLGQAFSGNTIYF
v_gene: TRBV18; d_gene: NA; j_gene: TRBJ2-1; abundance: NA; CDR3nt: TGTGCCAGCTCACCAAACGCCGGGACCTCAAGTGAGCAGTTCTTC; CDR3aa: CASSPNAGTSSEQFF
v_gene: TRBV29-1; d_gene: TRBD2; j_gene: TRBJ2-2; abundance: NA; CDR3nt: TGCAGCGCCACTAGTTCGGGCGGGAGGACCGGGGAGCTGTTTTTT; CDR3aa: CSATSSGGRTGELFF
v_gene: TRBV30; d_gene: TRBD1; j_gene: TRBJ2-2; abundance: NA; CDR3nt: TGTGCCTGGAGCGGAGTGGGACAGCTGAACACCGGGGAGCTGTTTTTT; CDR3aa: CAWSGVGQLNTGELFF
v_gene: TRBV29-1; d_gene: NA; j_gene: TRBJ2-5; abundance: NA; CDR3nt: TGCAGCGTCTACGGGATCCAAGAGACCCAGTACTTC; CDR3aa: CSVYGIQETQYF
v_gene: TRBV27; d_gene: TRBD2; j_gene: TRBJ2-7; abundance: once; CDR3nt: TGTGCCAGCAAGGGACTAGCGGGGGTTGGGGAGCAGTACTTC; CDR3aa: CASKGLAGVGEQYF
v_gene: TRBV12-3/TRBV12-4; d_gene: NA; j_gene: TRBJ2-2; abundance: few; CDR3nt: TGTGCCAGCAGTTTCACCGGGGAGCTGTTTTTT; CDR3aa: CASSFTGELFF
v_gene: TRBV5-5; d_gene: NA; j_gene: TRBJ2-5; abundance: NA; CDR3nt: TGTGCCAGCAGCTCTTATCTTGGCCAAGAGACCCAGTACTTC; CDR3aa: CASSSYLGQETQYF
v_gene: TRBV12-3/TRBV12-4; d_gene: TRBD1; j_gene: TRBJ1-3; abundance: NA; CDR3nt: TGTGCCAGCAGTCCCGACAGGGTCAACACCATATATTTT; CDR3aa: CASSPDRVNTIYF
v_gene: TRBV27; d_gene: NA; j_gene: TRBJ2-3; abundance: NA; CDR3nt: TGTGCCAGCAGTTTTCTTGCGGGACCAGATACGCAGTATTTT; CDR3aa: CASSFLAGPDTQYF
v_gene: TRBV27; d_gene: TRBD1; j_gene: TRBJ1-1; abundance: NA; CDR3nt: TGTGCCAGCAGCCAGGGGCGGACAGGGGAGGGCACTGAAGCTTTCTTT; CDR3aa: CASSQGRTGEGTEAFF
v_gene: TRBV5-6; d_gene: TRBD2; j_gene: TRBJ2-7; abundance: NA; CDR3nt: TGTGCCACCGGGAGGGGGAATTACGAGCAGTACTTC; CDR3aa: CATGRGNYEQYF
v_gene: TRBV28; d_gene: NA; j_gene: TRBJ2-3; abundance: few; CDR3nt: TGTGCCAGCAGTTTCTCCCAGGGGCAAGGCACAGATACGCAGTATTTT; CDR3aa: CASSFSQGQGTDTQYF
v_gene: TRBV7-9; d_gene: TRBD2; j_gene: TRBJ2-7; abundance: NA; CDR3nt: TGTGCCAGCAGCTTAGAGAGGGGATCAACACTAGCGGGAGCGAGCGAGCAGTACTTC; CDR3aa: CASSLERGSTLAGASEQYF
v_gene: TRBV12-3/TRBV12-4; d_gene: NA; j_gene: TRBJ2-5; abundance: NA; CDR3nt: TGTGCCAGCAGTGAAAATAGAGGGGAGACCCAGTACTTC; CDR3aa: CASSENRGETQYF
v_gene: TRBV20-1; d_gene: NA; j_gene: TRBJ2-2; abundance: few; CDR3nt: TGCAGTGCTAGTGTAGGTTCCGGGGAGCTGTTTTTT; CDR3aa: CSASVGSGELFF
v_gene: TRBV7-2; d_gene: NA; j_gene: TRBJ1-6; abundance: NA; CDR3nt: TGTGCCAGCAGCTTAGACCGACAGGAAAATTCACCCCTCCACTTT; CDR3aa: CASSLDRQENSPLHF
v_gene: TRBV3-1/TRBV3-2; d_gene: NA; j_gene: TRBJ1-2; abundance: NA; CDR3nt: TGTGCCAGCAGCCAAGATTGGCAGGGGTATGGCTACACCTTC; CDR3aa: CASSQDWQGYGYTF
v_gene: TRBV10-1; d_gene: NA; j_gene: TRBJ2-2; abundance: many; CDR3nt: TGCGTCCATCAAGGTGCCGACACCGGGGAGCTGTTTTTT; CDR3aa: CVHQGADTGELFF
v_gene: TRBV3-1/TRBV3-2; d_gene: NA; j_gene: TRBJ2-7; abundance: NA; CDR3nt: TGTGCCAGCAGCCAAGTGGGCTTCTCCTACGAGCAGTACTTC; CDR3aa: CASSQVGFSYEQYF
v_gene: TRBV10-3; d_gene: TRBD1; j_gene: TRBJ2-1; abundance: once; CDR3nt: TGTGCCATCAGTGAGAGGGGACAGGGATCGACCTACAATGAGCAGTTCTTC; CDR3aa: CAISERGQGSTYNEQFF
v_gene: TRBV7-9; d_gene: NA; j_gene: TRBJ2-2; abundance: NA; CDR3nt: TGTGCCAGCAGCTATACCTTTGCCGGGGAGCTGTTTTTT; CDR3aa: CASSYTFAGELFF
v_gene: TRBV4-1; d_gene: TRBD2; j_gene: TRBJ2-7; abundance: NA; CDR3nt: TGCGCCAGCAGCCAAAGGGGGACTAGCGGGAGTTCAACGTACGAGCAGTACTTC; CDR3aa: CASSQRGTSGSSTYEQYF
v_gene: TRBV5-8; d_gene: TRBD1; j_gene: TRBJ1-6; abundance: NA; CDR3nt: TGTGCCAGCAGCTCCGACAGGGGTTGGTCACCCCTCCACTTT; CDR3aa: CASSSDRGWSPLHF
v_gene: TRBV12-3/TRBV12-4; d_gene: NA; j_gene: TRBJ1-1; abundance: NA; CDR3nt: TGTGCCAGCAGTTTTGGGGAGGCTGAAGCTTTCTTT; CDR3aa: CASSFGEAEAFF
v_gene: TRBV4-1; d_gene: TRBD2; j_gene: TRBJ2-5; abundance: NA; CDR3nt: TGCGCCAGCAGCTCCTCGGGACTAGGGGTACGGGAGACCCAGTACTTC; CDR3aa: CASSSSGLGVRETQYF
v_gene: TRBV7-2; d_gene: TRBD2; j_gene: TRBJ2-7; abundance: NA; CDR3nt: TGTGCCAGCAGCTTAGTTGTAAGCGGGGGCTTTGAGCAGTACTTC; CDR3aa: CASSLVVSGGFEQYF
v_gene: TRBV7-8; d_gene: TRBD1; j_gene: TRBJ1-1; abundance: NA; CDR3nt: TGTGCCAGCAGCTTAAATACAGGGGGCACTGAAGCTTTCTTT; CDR3aa: CASSLNTGGTEAFF
v_gene: TRBV6-2/TRBV6-3; d_gene: NA; j_gene: TRBJ2-1; abundance: NA; CDR3nt: TGTGCCAGCAGTTACTCGATACAGCCCCCCAATGAGCAGTTCTTC; CDR3aa: CASSYSIQPPNEQFF
v_gene: TRBV30; d_gene: NA; j_gene: TRBJ2-4; abundance: NA; CDR3nt: TGTGCCTGGAGACTCTTTGGACTAGCCAAAAACATTCAGTACTTC; CDR3aa: CAWRLFGLAKNIQYF
v_gene: TRBV7-2; d_gene: TRBD1; j_gene: TRBJ2-4; abundance: NA; CDR3nt: TGTGCCAGCAGCCCGACAGGGGGCGCGGCCAAAAACATTCAGTACTTC; CDR3aa: CASSPTGGAAKNIQYF
v_gene: TRBV5-1; d_gene: NA; j_gene: TRBJ2-3; abundance: few; CDR3nt: TGCGCCAGCAGCTTGGGGCCAGCCGGGAGCACAGATACGCAGTATTTT; CDR3aa: CASSLGPAGSTDTQYF
v_gene: TRBV5-1; d_gene: TRBD2; j_gene: TRBJ2-5; abundance: NA; CDR3nt: TGCGCCAGCAGCCTCCAGACTAGCGGGGCACAAGAGACCCAGTACTTC; CDR3aa: CASSLQTSGAQETQYF
v_gene: TRBV27; d_gene: NA; j_gene: TRBJ2-7; abundance: NA; CDR3nt: TGTGCCAGCAGTACCACAGGGGGGGTCGACGAGCAGTACTTC; CDR3aa: CASSTTGGVDEQYF
v_gene: TRBV3-1/TRBV3-2; d_gene: NA; j_gene: TRBJ1-6; abundance: NA; CDR3nt: TGTGCCAGCAGCCAAGAGAAGGTATCACCCCTCCACTTT; CDR3aa: CASSQEKVSPLHF